This is a list of T cell receptor beta chains from one sample in a study of blood T cell repertoires in COVID-19. Generated by immunoSEQ multiplex PCR, the TCRdb table keeps only in-frame clones and is missing some. The repertoire holds around 260,000 clones, with about 85% as singletons. What was sequenced was peripheral blood. These receptors originate from a human donor in a cohort sampled during active COVID-19. CDR3s leave out the opening cysteine and the closing phenylalanine or tryptophan. Fields, in order: V gene, CDR3 length, CDR3 protein.

V: TRBV5-1
length: 10
CDR3: ASAGSSYEQY

V: TRBV7-2
length: 12
CDR3: ASSFRGPTDTQY

V: TRBV18
length: 16
CDR3: ASSPTGTSGRAYNEQF

V: TRBV6-5
length: 14
CDR3: ASSYSWTRRGGGYT

V: TRBV10-3
length: 12
CDR3: AISETVPSYEQY

V: TRBV3-1/TRBV3-2
length: 12
CDR3: ASSQRSKNTEAF

V: TRBV7-2
length: 13
CDR3: ASSGSTGGGYEQY

V: TRBV19
length: 11
CDR3: ASILGSAGELF

V: TRBV28
length: 13
CDR3: ASSSPAASLNIQY

V: TRBV9
length: 13
CDR3: ASSVDGETYYEQY

V: TRBV3-1/TRBV3-2
length: 15
CDR3: ASSQTRGQSSGNTIY

V: TRBV9
length: 11
CDR3: ASSRGQAETQY

V: TRBV3-1/TRBV3-2
length: 10
CDR3: ASSHGSDRCT

V: TRBV7-2
length: 11
CDR3: ASSRSGTGELF

V: TRBV5-1
length: 12
CDR3: ASSRADMNTEAF

V: TRBV20-1
length: 13
CDR3: SASSSGRRGDEQF

V: TRBV15
length: 10
CDR3: ATSRGHNEQF

V: TRBV7-2
length: 13
CDR3: ASSPTSTGRGEQY

V: TRBV6-5
length: 11
CDR3: ASRMQRGTEAF

V: TRBV6-5
length: 13
CDR3: ASSWRRGLETEAF

V: TRBV6-6
length: 15
CDR3: ASSRAGAQSSYNEQF

V: TRBV5-1
length: 11
CDR3: ASSRGGNYEQY

V: TRBV11-3
length: 11
CDR3: ASSWTGGTEAF

V: TRBV7-2
length: 13
CDR3: ASSVVALVTDTQY

V: TRBV3-1/TRBV3-2
length: 12
CDR3: ASSGRETNTEAF

V: TRBV9
length: 14
CDR3: ASSVVTQLSGTEAF

V: TRBV19
length: 10
CDR3: ASSKNSLWQF

V: TRBV7-8
length: 13
CDR3: ASSLSAGAVYEQY

V: TRBV12-5
length: 11
CDR3: ASGRRVTGELF

V: TRBV5-1
length: 12
CDR3: ATSPGMNTGELF

V: TRBV19
length: 12
CDR3: ASSKRTENSPLH

V: TRBV10-2
length: 13
CDR3: ASSESGGGYQPQH

V: TRBV19
length: 9
CDR3: ASSKEEPQH